The next 11 T cell receptor beta chains were all read from a single sample in a study of CD8 T cells in ankylosing spondylitis (dated by TCRdb to about 2017). Broader findings and caveats from the paper: Blood from ankylosing spondylitis patients appeared to be characterized by a TCR beta motif made up of under ten highly homologous amino acid variants.

Library preparation employed 5' RACE. Sequencing relied on an Illumina HiSeq 2500. TCRdb handled the public reads itself, with Q25 trimming in fastp and clone calling in MiXCR, and kept productive beta chains. Records with the same CDR3 protein are collapsed into one entry carrying the most frequent genes and DNA. The sample table holds 700,000 to 850,000 distinct CDR3 sequences, of which about 12% were seen once. Of the sample, approximately 0.51% falls within the top ten clones. These TCRs' antigens remain unknown. Sequencing was done on a sample of blood, either unsorted or a sorted T cell fraction (not recorded which). These TCRs come from a male donor with ankylosing spondylitis.

This clonotype was seen a few times. The chain joins TRBV11-1 to TRBJ1-2, with D unresolved. CDR3 length equals 15 residues. V shed 5 bases and J shed 4 bases, with 17 bases lying between them. Germline lookup yields CDR1 SGHAT and CDR2 FQDESV (reference sequence). CDR3 nucleotides: TGTGCCAGCAGCCCTGGGAGGTTGGCCCCCTATGGCTACACCTTC. Residues: CASSPGRLAPYGYTF.

This clonotype was recorded a few times. The chain joins TRBV5-1 to TRBJ2-5; 12 nucleotides align to TRBD1. Germline V CDR1 and CDR2: SGHRS, YFSETQ. CDR3 length: 17 amino acids. The ends lost 0 bases at V and 5 bases at J; junction bases unmatched: 8. CDR3: CASSLAGTGGGEETQYF. DNA for the CDR3: TGCGCCAGCAGCTTGGCCGGGACAGGGGGCGGGGAGGAGACCCAGTACTTC.

This clonotype was detected only a few times. V and J are TRBV20-1 and TRBJ2-7; D might be TRBD2 (6 bases). V was pared by 6 bases and J by 7 bases, with 22 bases between. Germline V lookup: CDR1 DFQATT, CDR2 SNEGSKA (reference sequence). The CDR3 runs to 14 residues. The CDR3 is CSAKIAEVLSEQYF. The CDR3 DNA is TGCAGTGCCAAAATAGCGGAAGTACTTTCTGAGCAGTACTTC.

In its sample, this clonotype was seen a few times. This sequence joins TRBV4-3 and TRBJ2-3, with no clear D. CDR3 length: 16 residues. V was pared by 4 bases and J by 0 bases, with 14 bases between. Germline values: CDR1 LGHNA, CDR2 YSLEER. CDR3 sequence reads: CASSLKGAGSTDTQYF. CDR3 sequence (DNA): TGCGCCAGCAGCCTAAAGGGCGCCGGGAGCACAGATACGCAGTATTTT.

This clonotype was seen at least ten times. V gene TRBV29-1 combines with J gene TRBJ1-2; D unclear. CDR1 SQVTM and CDR2 ANQGSEA come from the germline V gene. Trimming took 4 bases from V and 4 from J, leaving 10 bases between them. CDR3 length equals 12 residues. The DNA for the CDR3 is TGCAGCGTTGGCCCAGAAATCTATGGCTACACCTTC. This codes for CSVGPEIYGYTF.

This clonotype was seen only a few times. This sequence joins TRBV18 and TRBJ1-1, with a tentative D call TRBD1 (6 bases). The CDR3 length is 16 residues. V gave up 3 bases and J gave up 0 bases, with 14 bases separating them. Per germline, CDR1 KGHSH and CDR2 LQKENI. As DNA, the CDR3 is TGTGCCAGCTCACCCCTAGATGGACAGCTGAACACTGAAGCTTTCTTT. Translation gives CASSPLDGQLNTEAFF. Full variable domain (remainder filled in from reference TRBV18 and TRBJ1-1): NAGVMQNPRHLVRRRGQEARLRCSPMKGHSHVYWYRQLPEEGLKFMVYLQKENIIDESGMPKERFSAEFPKEGPSILRIQQVVRGDSAAYFCASSPLDGQLNTEAFFGQGTRLTVV.

This sequence joins TRBV18 and TRBJ1-2, with a tentative D call TRBD1 (5 bases). Germline values: CDR1 KGHSH, CDR2 LQKENI. Trimming cost V 2 bases and J 4 bases, with 14 bases left between them. The CDR3 runs to 15 residues. CDR3 protein: CASSPVARDSYGYTF. The DNA of the CDR3 is TGTGCCAGCTCACCAGTGGCCAGGGATAGCTATGGCTACACCTTC.

This chain links TRBV5-1 with TRBJ2-1, with a possible D match to TRBD2 (5 bases). Trimming cost V 4 bases and J 5 bases, with 13 bases left between them. CDR3 length equals 14 residues. Per germline, CDR1 SGHRS and CDR2 YFSETQ. The CDR3 nucleotides read TGCGCCAGCAGCATTGCGGGCGGACACAATGAGCAGTTCTTC. Amino acid sequence: CASSIAGGHNEQFF.

Ten or more counts support this clonotype. This chain links TRBV5-1 with TRBJ1-1; D gene ambiguous. The CDR3 is 11 amino acids. Between the trimmed V and J ends, which lost 4 bases and 3 bases, there was a span of 4 bases. Germline CDR1 is SGHRS and CDR2 is YFSETQ. CDR3 sequence: CASSADTEAFF. The CDR3 DNA sequence: TGCGCCAGCAGCGCGGACACTGAAGCTTTCTTT.

The gene calls are TRBV28 and TRBJ2-5; 8 nucleotides line up with TRBD1. The germline gives CDR1 MDHEN, CDR2 SYDVKM. This CDR3 is 13 amino acids long. The trim removed 6 bases at V and 4 bases at J, leaving 4 bases unmatched. CDR3 nucleotide sequence: TGTGCCAGCAGACGAGACAGGGGAGAGACCCAGTACTTC. Translated: CASRRDRGETQYF.

This clonotype was counted between two and nine times. The chain uses TRBV7-8 and TRBJ2-3; a weak D match, TRBD1 (5 bases). This CDR3 spans 16 amino acids. V was cut by 5 bases and J by 0 bases, with 15 bases left in between. Germline-derived CDR1 and CDR2 are SGHVS and FQNEAQ. The chain's CDR3 is CASSRWTSPSTDTQYF. The CDR3 DNA reads TGTGCCAGCAGCAGATGGACAAGCCCTAGCACAGATACGCAGTATTTT.